This TCR beta chain comes out of a study of response to subunit inactivated influenza vaccine. The study, taken as a whole, reports: It was suggested by the authors that few new T cells are recruited by each seasonal influenza vaccination.

This clonotype was found a few times. No antigen is known for it. TCRdb redid the calling of the RT-PCR reads with MiXCR, one entry per CDR3 protein. The repertoire includes a few hundred thousand distinct CDR3 sequences, 14% of them detected once, and more than 9.5% sits in the top ten. CDR3 length equals 14 residues. Per germline, CDR1 GTSNPN and CDR2 SVGIG (reference sequence). Trimming removed 4 bases from V and 9 bases from J, with 19 bases in between. This rearrangement joins TRBV30 to TRBJ2-1; possible D gene TRBD2, 6 bases. Sample: PBMCs from blood, taken approximately 13 days after vaccination. The sequence was collected from a middle-aged man who received an inactivated influenza vaccine. This chain's CDR3 is CAWNQGLLAGEQFF. Written as DNA, the CDR3 is TGTGCCTGGAACCAAGGACTATTGGCGGGTGAGCAGTTCTTC. The full variable domain, its missing parts supplied by reference TRBV30 and TRBJ2-1, is SQTIHQWPATLVQPVGSPLSLECTVEGTSNPNLYWYRQAAGRGLQLLFYSVGIGQISSEVPQNLSASRPQDRQFILSSKKLLLSDSGFYLCAWNQGLLAGEQFFGPGTRLTVL.